The rows below give T cell receptor beta chains drawn from one sample of a study of blood T cells in healthy people across ages. A single record per CDR3 protein comes from TCRdb applying MiXCR to the 5' RACE reads. The repertoire holds more than 1.4 million distinct CDR3 sequences, with roughly 40% as singletons. Sequences were obtained from blood. These TCRs come from a woman between 18 and 30 years old in good health. Each CDR3 is given with its conserved first and last residue. The D gene is left open where the match is weak. Where a row states a size, it is once, few, many or the class of an expanded clone; other rows omit it.

clone_size	v_call	j_call	d_call	cdr3_aa	cdr3_nt
few	TRBV20-1	TRBJ2-5	NA	CSARDTGLETQYF	TGCAGTGCTAGAGATACTGGGTTAGAGACCCAGTACTTC
NA	TRBV30	TRBJ1-1	NA	CAWSGVSEAFF	TGTGCCTGGAGTGGCGTATCCGAAGCTTTCTTT
NA	TRBV4-1	TRBJ2-3	TRBD2	CASSQERGRASPHTQYF	TGCGCCAGCAGCCAAGAACGGGGGAGGGCGAGCCCCCATACGCAGTATTTT
NA	TRBV6-5	TRBJ1-2	NA	CASSSRLGRGYTF	TGTGCCAGCAGTAGTCGCTTGGGACGTGGCTACACCTTC
NA	TRBV7-2	TRBJ1-2	NA	CASGPDRNYGYTF	TGTGCCAGCGGCCCTGACAGGAACTATGGCTACACCTTC
NA	TRBV29-1	TRBJ2-2	TRBD2	CSVTRETSGSWTGELFF	TGCAGCGTTACCAGAGAGACTAGCGGGAGCTGGACCGGGGAGCTGTTTTTT
NA	TRBV7-2	TRBJ2-5	NA	CASSLGGTSQYF	TGTGCCAGCAGCTTAGGCGGGACTTCGCAGTACTTC
few	TRBV20-1	TRBJ2-1	TRBD2	CSARKTSESYNEQFF	TGCAGTGCTAGAAAAACTAGCGAGTCCTACAATGAGCAGTTCTTC
NA	TRBV20-1	TRBJ2-7	TRBD2	CSARQSSGRNYEQYF	TGCAGTGCTAGACAGTCTAGCGGGAGGAACTACGAGCAGTACTTC
NA	TRBV6-5	TRBJ2-3	NA	CASSYSGPRALFTDTQYF	TGTGCCAGCAGTTACTCGGGTCCCAGGGCCCTCTTCACAGATACGCAGTATTTT
NA	TRBV5-1	TRBJ2-3	TRBD2	CASSDGRSGVTDTQYF	TGCGCCAGCAGCGATGGGAGGAGCGGGGTCACAGATACGCAGTATTTT
few	TRBV24-1	TRBJ1-2	NA	CATSDSVYGYTF	TGTGCCACCAGTGATTCCGTCTATGGCTACACCTTC
NA	TRBV6-1	TRBJ1-5	NA	CASGGGLTNQPQHF	TGTGCCAGCGGGGGGGGTCTTACCAATCAGCCCCAGCATTTT
NA	TRBV7-3	TRBJ2-3	TRBD2	CASSLRASGGENTQYF	TGTGCCAGCAGCTTAAGGGCTAGCGGGGGAGAAAATACGCAGTATTTT
NA	TRBV20-1	TRBJ2-7	NA	CSARDAARRDSYNEQYF	TGCAGTGCTAGAGATGCGGCTCGGCGGGATTCCTACAATGAGCAGTACTTC
NA	TRBV28	TRBJ2-3	TRBD1	CASSTGERTDTQYF	TGTGCCAGCAGTACAGGGGAGAGGACAGATACGCAGTATTTT
NA	TRBV4-1	TRBJ2-7	TRBD1	CASSSRSGTGLYEQYF	TGCGCCAGCAGTTCTAGATCCGGGACAGGGCTCTACGAGCAGTACTTC
NA	TRBV6-1	TRBJ2-1	NA	CASRGTFSSYNEQFF	TGTGCCAGCAGGGGGACTTTTAGCTCCTACAATGAGCAGTTCTTC
NA	TRBV27	TRBJ2-2	TRBD1	CASSLGFGTVSTGELFF	TGTGCCAGCAGTTTAGGGTTCGGGACAGTTAGCACCGGGGAGCTGTTTTTT
few	TRBV7-2	TRBJ2-7	NA	CASSLKNGYEQYF	TGTGCCAGCAGCTTAAAGAACGGCTACGAGCAGTACTTC